These T cell receptor beta chains were read from a single sample in a study of cytomegalovirus exposure and HLA in healthy donors. Some clones are missing from TCRdb's copy, which holds only in-frame ones; the method was immunoSEQ multiplex PCR. The profile shows under 200,000 clones, 75% to 85% of them singletons. Sequences were obtained from PBMCs. Every receptor here comes from a woman in her late teens or twenties in good health and CMV-seropositive. The CDR3 runs from the conserved cysteine through the conserved F or W. Fields, in order: clone size, V gene, D gene, J gene, CDR3 DNA, CDR3 protein. A D gene is named only where the DNA matches it firmly. Clone size appears in some rows only: once, few, many, or a class for an expanded clone.

clone_size: -; v_call: TRBV6-5; d_call: -; j_call: TRBJ1-2; cdr3_nt: TGTGCCAGCAGCCCGGGGGGAGGATATGGCTACACCTTC; cdr3_aa: CASSPGGGYGYTF
clone_size: -; v_call: TRBV6-5; d_call: -; j_call: TRBJ2-5; cdr3_nt: TGTGCCAGCAGAAAATACGACAGTTCACAAGAGACCCAGTACTTC; cdr3_aa: CASRKYDSSQETQYF
clone_size: -; v_call: TRBV19; d_call: -; j_call: TRBJ2-3; cdr3_nt: TGTGCCAGTAGTGAAGCCGCCCCCGTTGGAGCAGATACGCAGTATTTT; cdr3_aa: CASSEAAPVGADTQYF
clone_size: -; v_call: TRBV7-2; d_call: -; j_call: TRBJ2-2; cdr3_nt: TGTGCCAGCAGCTCTGTCTCCCGGACCGGGGAGCTGTTTTTT; cdr3_aa: CASSSVSRTGELFF
clone_size: -; v_call: TRBV11-2; d_call: TRBD1; j_call: TRBJ1-1; cdr3_nt: TGTGCCAGCAGCCTGACAGGGATAAGGCCTGAAGCTTTCTTT; cdr3_aa: CASSLTGIRPEAFF
clone_size: -; v_call: TRBV5-1; d_call: -; j_call: TRBJ2-2; cdr3_nt: TGCGCCAGCAGCATGGACAGAGCGGCGACCGGGGAGCTGTTTTTT; cdr3_aa: CASSMDRAATGELFF
clone_size: few; v_call: TRBV6-1; d_call: TRBD2; j_call: TRBJ2-1; cdr3_nt: TGTGCCAGCAGTGAGGCTAGCGGGGCCTACAATGAGCAGTTCTTC; cdr3_aa: CASSEASGAYNEQFF
clone_size: -; v_call: TRBV4-1; d_call: -; j_call: TRBJ1-6; cdr3_nt: TGCGCCAGCAGCCCCGGAGACAGGAACTATTCACCCCTCCACTTT; cdr3_aa: CASSPGDRNYSPLHF
clone_size: -; v_call: TRBV7-9; d_call: -; j_call: TRBJ2-5; cdr3_nt: TGTGCCAGCAGCTTGGGGGGACCGCAAGAGACCCAGTACTTC; cdr3_aa: CASSLGGPQETQYF
clone_size: -; v_call: TRBV28; d_call: TRBD2; j_call: TRBJ2-2; cdr3_nt: TGTGCCAGCAGCCCCCGGACTAGCGGGGAGCTGTTTTTT; cdr3_aa: CASSPRTSGELFF
clone_size: -; v_call: TRBV11-2; d_call: -; j_call: TRBJ1-2; cdr3_nt: TGTGCCAGCAGCTTAGCCGGGGAGGGCTATGGCTACACCTTC; cdr3_aa: CASSLAGEGYGYTF
clone_size: -; v_call: TRBV6-4; d_call: -; j_call: TRBJ2-1; cdr3_nt: TGTGCCAGCGGCGCCCGGGACTCAAACTACAATGAGCAGTTCTTC; cdr3_aa: CASGARDSNYNEQFF
clone_size: -; v_call: TRBV9; d_call: TRBD2; j_call: TRBJ2-7; cdr3_nt: TGTGCCAGCAGCGTAGGGAGCGGGGGGACCTCCTACGAGCAGTACTTC; cdr3_aa: CASSVGSGGTSYEQYF
clone_size: -; v_call: TRBV4-1; d_call: TRBD1; j_call: TRBJ2-7; cdr3_nt: TGCGCCAGCAGCCAGGACAGGGGGCGGTACGAGCAGTACTTC; cdr3_aa: CASSQDRGRYEQYF
clone_size: -; v_call: TRBV6-5; d_call: TRBD1; j_call: TRBJ2-7; cdr3_nt: TGTGCCAGCAGCACGACAGGGATCCACGAGCAGTACTTC; cdr3_aa: CASSTTGIHEQYF
clone_size: -; v_call: TRBV9; d_call: TRBD1; j_call: TRBJ2-5; cdr3_nt: TGTGCCAGCAGTCTCACTGGGACAGGGGGGATCGCGGAGACCCAGTACTTC; cdr3_aa: CASSLTGTGGIAETQYF
clone_size: -; v_call: TRBV28; d_call: -; j_call: TRBJ2-7; cdr3_nt: TGTGCCAGCGGGCGGGCGGTGTCCTACGAGCAGTACTTC; cdr3_aa: CASGRAVSYEQYF
clone_size: once; v_call: TRBV7-9; d_call: TRBD2; j_call: TRBJ2-2; cdr3_nt: TGTGCCAGCAGCCCTGGACTAGCGGGGTATACCGGGGAGCTGTTTTTT; cdr3_aa: CASSPGLAGYTGELFF
clone_size: -; v_call: TRBV5-1; d_call: TRBD1; j_call: TRBJ2-1; cdr3_nt: TGCGCCAGCAGCGGACAGGGGGTTGTTTCCTACAATGAGCAGTTCTTC; cdr3_aa: CASSGQGVVSYNEQFF
clone_size: -; v_call: TRBV28; d_call: -; j_call: TRBJ1-1; cdr3_nt: TGTGCCAGCAGTTTCGGCAGGCAAATGAACACTGAAGCTTTCTTT; cdr3_aa: CASSFGRQMNTEAFF
clone_size: -; v_call: TRBV27; d_call: -; j_call: TRBJ1-6; cdr3_nt: TGTGCCAGCAGTTATCGGGGGTGGGACTTCGGTTCACCCCTCCACTTT; cdr3_aa: CASSYRGWDFGSPLHF
clone_size: -; v_call: TRBV5-1; d_call: -; j_call: TRBJ2-3; cdr3_nt: TGCGCCAGCAGCCCTGAGGTTGCTACGCAGTATTTT; cdr3_aa: CASSPEVATQYF
clone_size: -; v_call: TRBV6-5; d_call: -; j_call: TRBJ1-1; cdr3_nt: TGTGCCAGCAGGTACAGACATTTCTCGAACACTGAAGCTTTCTTT; cdr3_aa: CASRYRHFSNTEAFF
clone_size: -; v_call: TRBV6-1; d_call: -; j_call: TRBJ2-5; cdr3_nt: TGTGCCAGCAGTGAAGGACAGGCCCATGCAGAGACCCAGTACTTC; cdr3_aa: CASSEGQAHAETQYF
clone_size: -; v_call: TRBV27; d_call: TRBD1; j_call: TRBJ1-3; cdr3_nt: TGTGCCAGCAGTTTGACAGGGGCTGGAAACACCATATATTTT; cdr3_aa: CASSLTGAGNTIYF
clone_size: -; v_call: TRBV7-3; d_call: -; j_call: TRBJ2-3; cdr3_nt: TGTGCCAGCAGCCGGGTGGGTAGCACAGATACGCAGTATTTT; cdr3_aa: CASSRVGSTDTQYF
clone_size: -; v_call: TRBV5-1; d_call: -; j_call: TRBJ1-2; cdr3_nt: TGCGCCAGCAGCTTAAGAAGGGGAGGAGTCTACACCTTC; cdr3_aa: CASSLRRGGVYTF
clone_size: -; v_call: TRBV11-2; d_call: TRBD2; j_call: TRBJ2-1; cdr3_nt: TGTGCCAGCAGCTTCGAGCGGGGGGCCCCATACGAGCAGTTCTTC; cdr3_aa: CASSFERGAPYEQFF
clone_size: few; v_call: TRBV5-4; d_call: TRBD2; j_call: TRBJ2-5; cdr3_nt: TGTGCCAGCAGCCGGGGGGCAGCGGGGGTTCTCCAAGAGACCCAGTACTTC; cdr3_aa: CASSRGAAGVLQETQYF
clone_size: -; v_call: TRBV6-1; d_call: TRBD1; j_call: TRBJ2-2; cdr3_nt: TGTGCCAGCAGTGAGATGACAGGGGCCTACACCGGGGAGCTGTTTTTT; cdr3_aa: CASSEMTGAYTGELFF
clone_size: -; v_call: TRBV30; d_call: -; j_call: TRBJ1-4; cdr3_nt: TGTGCCTGGAGTCAAGGGGTAAATGAAAAACTGTTTTTT; cdr3_aa: CAWSQGVNEKLFF
clone_size: -; v_call: TRBV5-1; d_call: -; j_call: TRBJ2-5; cdr3_nt: TGCGCCAGCAGCTTCGCCAGACAAGAGACCCAGTACTTC; cdr3_aa: CASSFARQETQYF
clone_size: -; v_call: TRBV20-1; d_call: TRBD1; j_call: TRBJ2-1; cdr3_nt: TGCAGTGCTCGACAGGGCGCGGAGCAGTTCTTC; cdr3_aa: CSARQGAEQFF
clone_size: -; v_call: TRBV5-1; d_call: -; j_call: TRBJ2-4; cdr3_nt: TGCGCCAGCAGCTTGGCAGGGGCCAATAAAAACATTCAGTACTTC; cdr3_aa: CASSLAGANKNIQYF
clone_size: -; v_call: TRBV28; d_call: TRBD1; j_call: TRBJ1-1; cdr3_nt: TGTGCCAGCAGTTTCTTTTACAGGGGGCCCGTTCAAGCTTTCTTT; cdr3_aa: CASSFFYRGPVQAFF
clone_size: medium-sized; v_call: TRBV19; d_call: -; j_call: TRBJ2-3; cdr3_nt: TGTGCCAGTAGGGAGACAGGTAACCCTAATACGCAGTATTTT; cdr3_aa: CASRETGNPNTQYF
clone_size: -; v_call: TRBV19; d_call: TRBD1; j_call: TRBJ1-2; cdr3_nt: TGTGCCAGTAGTGCCACAGGGGGGATACGCTATGGCTACACCTTC; cdr3_aa: CASSATGGIRYGYTF
clone_size: -; v_call: TRBV11-2; d_call: -; j_call: TRBJ1-4; cdr3_nt: TGTGCCAGCAGCCCTAAGGGGTTGGGTGAAAAACTGTTTTTT; cdr3_aa: CASSPKGLGEKLFF
clone_size: -; v_call: TRBV5-3; d_call: -; j_call: TRBJ1-3; cdr3_nt: TGTGCCAGAACGTCGGGAAACACCATATATTTT; cdr3_aa: CARTSGNTIYF
clone_size: -; v_call: TRBV12-5; d_call: -; j_call: TRBJ1-1; cdr3_nt: TGTGCTAGTGGTTCAATCCCAGTATTGGACACTGAAGCTTTCTTT; cdr3_aa: CASGSIPVLDTEAFF
clone_size: -; v_call: TRBV7-9; d_call: TRBD2; j_call: TRBJ2-3; cdr3_nt: TGTGCCAGCAGCCGACTAGCATCTAACACAGATACGCAGTATTTT; cdr3_aa: CASSRLASNTDTQYF
clone_size: -; v_call: TRBV7-6; d_call: TRBD1; j_call: TRBJ2-2; cdr3_nt: TGTGCCAGCAGCTTAGCGGGGACAGGGAACACCGGGGAGCTGTTTTTT; cdr3_aa: CASSLAGTGNTGELFF
clone_size: -; v_call: TRBV5-4; d_call: -; j_call: TRBJ1-5; cdr3_nt: TGTGCCAGCAGCACGGACATTAATCAGCCCCAGCATTTT; cdr3_aa: CASSTDINQPQHF
clone_size: -; v_call: TRBV6-4; d_call: TRBD1; j_call: TRBJ1-1; cdr3_nt: TGTGCCAGCAGTGACTCTACAGGGGGAGTGACTGAAGCTTTCTTT; cdr3_aa: CASSDSTGGVTEAFF
clone_size: -; v_call: TRBV18; d_call: TRBD1; j_call: TRBJ2-5; cdr3_nt: TGTGCCAGCTCACAAAACAGGGGGCGAGGAGAGACCCAGTACTTC; cdr3_aa: CASSQNRGRGETQYF
clone_size: -; v_call: TRBV2; d_call: -; j_call: TRBJ2-7; cdr3_nt: TGTGCCAGCGCCGGAGGGGAAGTTTACGAGCAGTACTTC; cdr3_aa: CASAGGEVYEQYF
clone_size: few; v_call: TRBV14; d_call: -; j_call: TRBJ2-2; cdr3_nt: TGTGCCAGCAGCCGTTACATTCTCTCGAACACCGGGGAGCTGTTTTTT; cdr3_aa: CASSRYILSNTGELFF
clone_size: -; v_call: TRBV7-3; d_call: -; j_call: TRBJ2-3; cdr3_nt: TGTGCCAGCAGCTTAACTGGCCCCACAGATACGCAGTATTTT; cdr3_aa: CASSLTGPTDTQYF
clone_size: -; v_call: TRBV5-1; d_call: TRBD1; j_call: TRBJ1-2; cdr3_nt: TGCGCCAGCAGCTTGGGAAATACTTACAGGGGGCCAGCGGGCTACACCTTC; cdr3_aa: CASSLGNTYRGPAGYTF
clone_size: -; v_call: TRBV2; d_call: TRBD1; j_call: TRBJ2-5; cdr3_nt: TGTGCCAGCTGGACAGGGCTAGGAGAGACCCAGTACTTC; cdr3_aa: CASWTGLGETQYF
clone_size: -; v_call: TRBV19; d_call: -; j_call: TRBJ1-2; cdr3_nt: TGTGCCAGTAGTATAGTAGCGGATTCCTATGGCTACACCTTC; cdr3_aa: CASSIVADSYGYTF
clone_size: -; v_call: TRBV7-2; d_call: TRBD2; j_call: TRBJ2-2; cdr3_nt: TGTGCCAGCAGCTTAGTCGGGGGGACCGGGGAGCTGTTTTTT; cdr3_aa: CASSLVGGTGELFF
clone_size: -; v_call: TRBV11-3; d_call: TRBD2; j_call: TRBJ2-1; cdr3_nt: TGTGCCAGCAGTTCAGCCGGGACTAGCGGCCTGAGCTCCTACAATGAGCAGTTCTTC; cdr3_aa: CASSSAGTSGLSSYNEQFF
clone_size: -; v_call: TRBV30; d_call: TRBD2; j_call: TRBJ2-3; cdr3_nt: TGTGCCTGGACTAGCGGGGGTCGCACAGATACGCAGTATTTT; cdr3_aa: CAWTSGGRTDTQYF
clone_size: -; v_call: TRBV6-6; d_call: -; j_call: TRBJ2-6; cdr3_nt: TGTGCCAGCAGGGCACAGGGAAGTGGGGCCAACGTCCTGACTTTC; cdr3_aa: CASRAQGSGANVLTF